This is a list of T cell receptor beta chains from one sample in a study of cytomegalovirus exposure and HLA in healthy donors. Assay: immunoSEQ multiplex PCR; the TCRdb copy retains only in-frame clones and omits some. This table has some 140,000 clones, roughly three quarters appearing once. Sequenced sample: PBMCs. The source is a man aged 25 to 40 in good health and CMV-seronegative. Both conserved end residues are part of each CDR3.

v_call: TRBV30; j_call: TRBJ2-7; cdr3_aa: CAWSEGAPPEQYF
v_call: TRBV2; j_call: TRBJ2-5; cdr3_aa: CASRAGLAAETQYF
v_call: TRBV28; j_call: TRBJ1-2; cdr3_aa: CASTLGGSNYGYTF
v_call: TRBV12-5; j_call: TRBJ2-1; cdr3_aa: CASARTGGNEQFF
v_call: TRBV4-2; j_call: TRBJ2-3; cdr3_aa: CASSQDLAGGTDTQYF
v_call: TRBV13; j_call: TRBJ2-1; cdr3_aa: CASSPSGLAGFRNEQFF
v_call: TRBV7-9; j_call: TRBJ2-1; cdr3_aa: CASMAEEYNEQFF
v_call: TRBV7-3; j_call: TRBJ2-7; cdr3_aa: CASSLSGLAGVEQYF
v_call: TRBV7-9; j_call: TRBJ1-1; cdr3_aa: CASSWGGDSTLNTEAFF
v_call: TRBV10-3; j_call: TRBJ2-1; cdr3_aa: CAISEPPGLVSSYNEQFF
v_call: TRBV18; j_call: TRBJ1-2; cdr3_aa: CASSPDRGPNYGYTF
v_call: TRBV4-1; j_call: TRBJ1-1; cdr3_aa: CASSPSTGLDTEAFF
v_call: TRBV4-1; j_call: TRBJ2-1; cdr3_aa: CASSQDPQGAWNEQFF
v_call: TRBV19; j_call: TRBJ1-5; cdr3_aa: CASAGGSWGNQPQHF
v_call: TRBV5-1; j_call: TRBJ2-5; cdr3_aa: CASSLSWTGGGETQYF
v_call: TRBV28; j_call: TRBJ2-1; cdr3_aa: CASSLWVSGRNEQFF
v_call: TRBV4-1; j_call: TRBJ2-7; cdr3_aa: CASSQAEGLAGDEQYF
v_call: TRBV18; j_call: TRBJ2-4; cdr3_aa: CASSPLGGEDIQYF
v_call: TRBV10-3; j_call: TRBJ2-7; cdr3_aa: CAISDRGQGAYEQYF
v_call: TRBV4-2; j_call: TRBJ1-5; cdr3_aa: CASSQGLLLHSNQPQHF
v_call: TRBV5-1; j_call: TRBJ1-1; cdr3_aa: CASSGGQGIQNTEAFF
v_call: TRBV5-1; j_call: TRBJ2-1; cdr3_aa: CASSPQREGILVYNEQFF
v_call: TRBV6-4; j_call: TRBJ2-1; cdr3_aa: CASMSGIYYNEQFF
v_call: TRBV5-1; j_call: TRBJ2-7; cdr3_aa: CASSLGQGVDEQYF
v_call: TRBV12-5; j_call: TRBJ1-1; cdr3_aa: CASGLAGGKRAFF
v_call: TRBV5-6; j_call: TRBJ1-5; cdr3_aa: CASSRSTGYYQPQHF
v_call: TRBV5-6; j_call: TRBJ1-1; cdr3_aa: CASSSTGTADTEAFF
v_call: TRBV25-1; j_call: TRBJ2-5; cdr3_aa: CASRDGQGQETQYF
v_call: TRBV5-1; j_call: TRBJ1-1; cdr3_aa: CASSFAGVNTEAFF
v_call: TRBV11-3; j_call: TRBJ2-1; cdr3_aa: CASSLDPGNNEQFF
v_call: TRBV2; j_call: TRBJ2-7; cdr3_aa: CASSEPQGDAYEQYF
v_call: TRBV6-5; j_call: TRBJ2-4; cdr3_aa: CASSYSRQGERIQYF
v_call: TRBV29-1; j_call: TRBJ2-5; cdr3_aa: CSVGRGSGTQYF
v_call: TRBV7-9; j_call: TRBJ2-2; cdr3_aa: CASSQGNPAGGELFF
v_call: TRBV6-5; j_call: TRBJ2-2; cdr3_aa: CASFFNRDTGELFF
v_call: TRBV6-6; j_call: TRBJ2-7; cdr3_aa: CASSSRRVGSYEQYF
v_call: TRBV2; j_call: TRBJ2-6; cdr3_aa: CASSGRDRDAGANVLTF
v_call: TRBV5-1; j_call: TRBJ2-5; cdr3_aa: CASSLDRAQGTQYF
v_call: TRBV5-1; j_call: TRBJ2-1; cdr3_aa: CASSPGTGEQFF
v_call: TRBV23-1; j_call: TRBJ1-1; cdr3_aa: CASSQSRQGNTEAFF
v_call: TRBV5-5; j_call: TRBJ2-7; cdr3_aa: CASRETSGPPSYEQYF
v_call: TRBV2; j_call: TRBJ1-2; cdr3_aa: CASGLHRGANYGYTF
v_call: TRBV13; j_call: TRBJ2-2; cdr3_aa: CASVPQGGTGELFF
v_call: TRBV11-2; j_call: TRBJ2-2; cdr3_aa: CASSFAGNTGELFF
v_call: TRBV5-1; j_call: TRBJ2-7; cdr3_aa: CASSLGLQGGEQYF
v_call: TRBV11-2; j_call: TRBJ2-1; cdr3_aa: CASSLDRANEQFF